This is a list of T cell receptor beta chains from one sample in a study of shared clonotypes between healthy human individuals. Sequenced by immunoSEQ multiplex PCR; TCRdb stores in-frame clones only, minus some. The table has approximately 1.9 million clones, about 93% seen once. The sample consisted of naive CD8+ T cells from PBMCs. The receptors originated from a man younger than 30 in good health. Some clones in this sample may be carry-over from other donors' samples. Both conserved end residues are part of each CDR3. D genes are given only for firm matches. For some rows the clone size is stated as once, few or many, or as a class when expanded; others skip it.

V	D	size	J	DNA	CDR3
TRBV6-5	.	.	TRBJ1-5	TGTGCCAGCAGCCAAAACGACGCCAATCAGCCCCAGCATTTT	CASSQNDANQPQHF
TRBV19	.	.	TRBJ1-1	TGTGCCAGTAGTATGTATCGGAACACTGAAGCTTTCTTT	CASSMYRNTEAFF
TRBV15	.	.	TRBJ2-1	TGTGCCACCAGCAGAGATTATATGGACAGAAACAATGAGCAGTTCTTC	CATSRDYMDRNNEQFF
TRBV2	TRBD1	.	TRBJ2-7	TGTGCCAGCAGTACAGGGGTCGAGCAGTACTTC	CASSTGVEQYF
TRBV7-8	.	.	TRBJ2-2	TGTGCCAGCAGCTTTATTATTGGACAGCGGAACACCGGGGAGCTGTTTTTT	CASSFIIGQRNTGELFF
TRBV5-6	.	.	TRBJ1-2	TGTGCCAGCATGATCGGGACCTATGGCTACACCTTC	CASMIGTYGYTF
TRBV27	.	once	TRBJ2-3	TGTGCCAGCAGTTTATCGGCTGGGGTGGGGGCAAGTTGGGATACGCAGTATTTT	CASSLSAGVGASWDTQYF
TRBV28	TRBD2	.	TRBJ2-6	TGTGCCAGCAGTCATGGACTAGCCAGCTCTGGGGCCAACGTCCTGACTTTC	CASSHGLASSGANVLTF
TRBV11-2	TRBD2	.	TRBJ2-7	TGTGCCAGCAGCCCTCCTACTTGGGCGGGAGGCTCCTACGAGCAGTACTTC	CASSPPTWAGGSYEQYF
TRBV19	TRBD1	.	TRBJ2-1	TGTGCCAGTAGGGAGGGACAGGCTTCCTACAATGAGCAGTTCTTC	CASREGQASYNEQFF
TRBV10-2	.	.	TRBJ2-1	TGCGCCAGCAGTCGGAGGGTCTCCTACAATGAGCAGTTCTTC	CASSRRVSYNEQFF
TRBV27	.	.	TRBJ2-3	TGTGCCAGCAGTTTTAGTGCCGATACGCAGTATTTT	CASSFSADTQYF
TRBV9	.	.	TRBJ1-2	TGTGCCAGCAGCCCGAGCCTCCCTAGCACGTATGGCTACACCTTC	CASSPSLPSTYGYTF
TRBV7-3	TRBD2	.	TRBJ2-2	TGTGCCAGCAGCTTAACCGGGATGGGGCGGGAGTATCCCGGGGAGCTGTTTTTT	CASSLTGMGREYPGELFF
TRBV29-1	.	.	TRBJ1-2	TGCAGCGTTCGAGCTAACTATGGCTACACCTTC	CSVRANYGYTF
TRBV15	.	.	TRBJ2-7	TGTGCCACCAGCAGACAGGGTTATTACGAGCAGTACTTC	CATSRQGYYEQYF
TRBV6-5	.	.	TRBJ2-1	TGTGCCAGCAAGAGTCGCCAGAGCTCCTACAATGAGCAGTTCTTC	CASKSRQSSYNEQFF
TRBV28	TRBD2	once	TRBJ2-1	TGTGCCAGCAGGTATCGAGCGGGAGGAACCTACAATGAGCAGTTCTTC	CASRYRAGGTYNEQFF
TRBV6-1	.	.	TRBJ1-5	TGTGCCAGCAGCGCAGCGGGAGGGGGACGGTTGGCCCAGCATTTT	CASSAAGGGRLAQHF
TRBV4-1	TRBD1	.	TRBJ2-7	TGCGCCAGCAGCCAAGATAAAGGGGACAGGGCGTATGAGCAGTACTTC	CASSQDKGDRAYEQYF
TRBV10-2	.	.	TRBJ2-2	TGCGCCAGCAGTGAGTCGGAGTACACCGGGGAGCTGTTTTTT	CASSESEYTGELFF
TRBV5-1	.	.	TRBJ1-2	TGCGCCAGCAGCCCCATCAGGGGATTAAACTATGGCTACACCTTC	CASSPIRGLNYGYTF
TRBV7-9	TRBD2	.	TRBJ2-7	TGTGCCAGCAAACCGACTAGCGAGTACGGGGAGCAGTACTTC	CASKPTSEYGEQYF
TRBV4-1	.	.	TRBJ2-2	TGCGCCAGCAGCCAGCCCCCGGGAGTGACCGGGGAGCTGTTTTTT	CASSQPPGVTGELFF
TRBV6-1	TRBD2	.	TRBJ2-1	TGTGCCGGAAAACCCGGGACTAGGGTCGGCGATGAGCAGTTCTTC	CAGKPGTRVGDEQFF
TRBV13	.	.	TRBJ1-2	TGTGCCAGCAGCTTAGCGGGTCAGACACCCAACTATGGCTACACCTTC	CASSLAGQTPNYGYTF
TRBV7-6	.	.	TRBJ2-1	TGTGCCAGCAGCTTACTCCCCCGGGAGACCTTTTACAATGAGCAGTTCTTC	CASSLLPRETFYNEQFF
TRBV28	.	.	TRBJ2-1	TGTGCCAGCACCCCAGGATGGCCGGATGAGCAGTTCTTC	CASTPGWPDEQFF
TRBV27	TRBD1	.	TRBJ2-7	TGTGCCAGCAGTTTGGGACAGGGGAAGCGAGAGCAGTACTTC	CASSLGQGKREQYF
TRBV28	TRBD1	.	TRBJ1-5	TGTGCCAGCAGTTTTGGGCTCAGGGGGGCCAATCAGCCCCAGCATTTT	CASSFGLRGANQPQHF
TRBV29-1	.	once	TRBJ1-2	TGCAGCGTTTCATTGGGGGTAGCTAACTATGGCTACACCTTC	CSVSLGVANYGYTF
TRBV9	TRBD1	.	TRBJ1-2	TGTGCCAGCAACAACCGGGACAGGCCTTCTGGCTACACCTTC	CASNNRDRPSGYTF
TRBV11-3	TRBD2	once	TRBJ2-2	TGTGCCAGCAGCCCCACATTAGCGGGAATGAACACCGGGGAGCTGTTTTTT	CASSPTLAGMNTGELFF
TRBV2	.	.	TRBJ2-7	TGTGCCAGCATGTCCGTCCCCCACGAGCAGTACTTC	CASMSVPHEQYF
TRBV6-5	TRBD2	.	TRBJ2-3	TGTGCCAGCAGCCGCGGACTAGCGGGCACAGATACGCAGTATTTT	CASSRGLAGTDTQYF
TRBV10-2	TRBD1	.	TRBJ2-1	TGCGCCAGCGCCGGGACAGGGGGATTGGGTGAGCAGTTCTTC	CASAGTGGLGEQFF